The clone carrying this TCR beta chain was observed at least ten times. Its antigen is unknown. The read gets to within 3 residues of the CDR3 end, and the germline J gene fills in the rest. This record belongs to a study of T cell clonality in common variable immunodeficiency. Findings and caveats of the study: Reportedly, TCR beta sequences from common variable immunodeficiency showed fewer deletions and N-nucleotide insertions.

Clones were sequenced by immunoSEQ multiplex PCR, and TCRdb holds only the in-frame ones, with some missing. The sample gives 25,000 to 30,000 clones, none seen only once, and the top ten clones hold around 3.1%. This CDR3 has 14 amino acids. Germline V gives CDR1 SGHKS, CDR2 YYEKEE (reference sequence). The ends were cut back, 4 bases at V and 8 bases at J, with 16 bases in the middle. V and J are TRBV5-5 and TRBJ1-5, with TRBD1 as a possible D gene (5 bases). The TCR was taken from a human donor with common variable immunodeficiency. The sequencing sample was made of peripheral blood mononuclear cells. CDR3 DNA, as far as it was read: TGTGCCAGCAGCCCCAGAGGGGTATTCGAGCCC. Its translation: CASSPRGVFEP. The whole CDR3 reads CASSPRGVFEPQHF.